This T cell receptor beta chain was found in a study of cytomegalovirus exposure and HLA in healthy donors. Study results and caveats: Cytomegalovirus association was listed for under 200 TCR beta chains. Many donors shared some public TCRs, even though most TCR sequences were rare. Reports credit the classifier with highly specific, highly sensitive diagnosis of cytomegalovirus status. It was confirmed in vitro that a few of the CMV-associated chains were specific for CMV antigens.

The CDR3 covers 14 residues. Germline CDR1 is SGHKS and CDR2 is YYEKEE (reference sequence). The V and J ends lost 3 bases and 1 base respectively, with 11 bases between them. A note on this clone: Its antigen is undetermined.

Data came from immunoSEQ multiplex PCR; TCRdb stores just in-frame clones and leaves some out. This sample has over 150,000 clones; 70% to 90% occur once, and the top ten carry 20% to 25%. This TCR was recovered from a man aged 18 to 29 in good health and CMV-seropositive. The chain joins TRBV5-5 to TRBJ2-7, with D tentatively TRBD1 (5 bases). Sequenced input: PBMCs. The CDR3 loop is CASSWTQGSYEQYF. The DNA of the CDR3 is TGTGCCAGCAGCTGGACCCAGGGTTCCTACGAGCAGTACTTC.